The TCR beta chain under discussion was sequenced for a study of blood T cell repertoires in COVID-19. On the study more broadly: PBMCs, B-cell-depleted T cells, or T cells provided the cDNA or gDNA that made up the material.

Assay: immunoSEQ multiplex PCR; the TCRdb copy retains only in-frame clones and omits some. Seen here are more than 95,000 clones, approximately 80% observed once, and the top ten hold approximately 26%. Germline V CDR1 and CDR2: SGHRS, YFSETQ. The CDR3 sequence is 17 residues long. V shed 4 bases and J 3 bases; nucleotides not matched to a gene: 13. The rearrangement links TRBV5-1 to TRBJ2-1; 7 positions match TRBD2. The sequenced sample consisted of peripheral blood. This sequence originates from a man aged 55 to 70 with acute or convalescent COVID-19. The CDR3 here is CASSPGLQRDYYNEQFF. The CDR3 DNA sequence: TGCGCCAGCAGCCCTGGGCTCCAGCGGGATTACTACAATGAGCAGTTCTTC.